Below are 30 T cell receptor beta chains sequenced from a single sample in a study of identical twins. One entry per CDR3 protein results from TCRdb running MiXCR on the 5' RACE reads. The sample contains about 210,000 distinct CDR3 sequences, approximately 9% of which appear only once. Sequenced: memory (CD45RO+) T cells sorted from blood. The receptors were sampled from a woman aged 18 to 35 in good health.

The rearrangement joins TRBV27 to TRBJ1-2, with 9 bases identical to TRBD1. Germline V lookup: CDR1 MNHEY, CDR2 SMNVEV (reference sequence). V lost 6 bases and J lost 4; bases outside the gene matches: 6. The CDR3 sequence is 14 residues long. The CDR3 bases are TGTGCCAGCAGATCGACAGGGGGAAGCTATGGCTACACCTTC. It codes for CASRSTGGSYGYTF.

The gene calls are TRBV7-9 and TRBJ1-4, with 7 bases aligning to TRBD1. The length of the CDR3 is 12 residues. The germline gives CDR1 SEHNR, CDR2 FQNEAQ (reference sequence). Trimming at V came to 5 bases and at J to 8 bases, leaving 2 bases not matched to a gene. The CDR3: CASSEQGEKLFF. DNA of the CDR3: TGTGCCAGCAGCGAACAGGGGGAAAAACTGTTTTTT.

Only a few counts were recorded for this clonotype. The gene calls are TRBV30 and TRBJ1-1; weak D call: TRBD1 (6 bases). This CDR3 is built from 13 residues. V lost 5 bases, J lost 0 bases, and 10 bases lay in between. The V gene's germline CDR1 is GTSNPN and CDR2 SVGIG (reference sequence). The CDR3 protein is CAWGGLMNTEAFF. The CDR3, as DNA: TGTGCCTGGGGGGGGCTCATGAACACTGAAGCTTTCTTT.

The sample holds many counts of this clonotype. The chain carries TRBV10-3 and TRBJ2-7, with D possibly being TRBD1 or TRBD2 (5 bases each). Per the germline V gene, CDR1 is ENHRY and CDR2 is SYGVKD. CDR3 length: 13 amino acids. Trimming stripped 4 bases from V and 4 bases from J, with 11 bases between. CDR3 protein: CAISGQGVYEQYF. The CDR3, as DNA: TGTGCCATCAGTGGGCAGGGAGTTTACGAGCAGTACTTC.

This chain connects TRBV20-1 to TRBJ2-5; D might be TRBD2 (5 bases). CDR3 length: 12 residues. V was trimmed by 1 base and J by 5 bases, leaving 8 bases between them. Germline CDR1 reads DFQATT; CDR2 reads SNEGSKA (reference sequence). CDR3 sequence: CSARVGSETQYF. The CDR3 DNA reads TGCAGTGCTAGAGTTGGGAGCGAGACCCAGTACTTC.

There are many counts of this clonotype. Mismatch with germline at one junction end may stem from a read error. The genes are TRBV5-1 and TRBJ1-1, with D unresolved. Per germline, CDR1 SGHRS and CDR2 YFSETQ. CDR3 size: 13 residues. The CDR3 loop is CASSLDLNTEAFF. The CDR3 DNA follows: TGTGCCAGCAGCTTAGATTTGAACACTGAAGCTTTCTTT.

This chain links TRBV6-5 with TRBJ2-5; a weak D match, TRBD1 (5 bases). There are 14 residues in the CDR3. The germline V and J ends were trimmed by 4 bases and 7 bases, with 16 bases remaining between them. Germline V gene data show CDR1 as MNHEY and CDR2 as SVGAGI. In DNA, the CDR3 is TGTGCCAGCAGTTCGGGCAGGACCCAGGGGACCCAGTACTTC. It is translated as CASSSGRTQGTQYF.

The rearrangement links TRBV2 to TRBJ2-2; TRBD2 matches at 8 bases. The CDR3 extends over 17 amino acids. Trimming cost V 7 bases and J 6 bases; bases outside gene matches: 16. CDR1 and CDR2 from the germline V gene are SNHLY and FYNNEI. CDR3 loop: CASTFPPSGGLAGELFF. CDR3 sequence (DNA): TGTGCCAGCACCTTCCCCCCAAGCGGGGGTCTGGCCGGGGAGCTGTTTTTT.

V is TRBV6-1 and J is TRBJ2-1, with 7 bases aligning to TRBD1. CDR1 and CDR2 (germline): MNHNS, SASEGT. This CDR3 contains 13 residues. V was clipped by 7 bases and J by 9 bases; unmatched bases: 9. CDR3: CASMRGRWSEQFF. CDR3 in DNA: TGTGCCAGCATGAGGGGGCGATGGAGTGAGCAGTTCTTC.

This chain links TRBV6-1 with TRBJ1-2; perhaps TRBD1 as D (6 bases). Trimming removed 6 bases from V and 3 bases from J, with 17 bases in between. Germline assignment: CDR1 MNHNS and CDR2 SASEGT. The CDR3 extends over 15 amino acids. The CDR3 DNA follows: TGTGCCAGCAGCATACAGGGCGGGGTTGACTATGGCTACACCTTC. Translating it yields CASSIQGGVDYGYTF.

In this sample, this clonotype turned up many times. This chain joins TRBV7-9 and TRBJ1-4; no reliable D call. V shed 3 bases and J shed 8 bases, with 13 bases lying between them. CDR3 length: 14 amino acids. The germline CDR1 and CDR2 sequences are SEHNR and FQNEAQ (reference sequence). As DNA, the CDR3 is TGTGCCAGCAGCTTCTCCCAGGACGGCGAAAAACTGTTTTTT. The encoded protein is CASSFSQDGEKLFF.

This clonotype was found a few times. V and J are TRBV24-1 and TRBJ2-3; tentatively, D is TRBD1 (6 bases). CDR1 and CDR2 (germline): KGHDR, SFDVKD. CDR3 length: 13 amino acids. Trimming shortened V by 4 bases and J by 8 bases, and 12 bases separated the two germline ends. The CDR3 protein is CATSETVGGTQYF. The CDR3 DNA sequence: TGTGCCACCAGTGAGACCGTAGGGGGTACGCAGTATTTT.

This clonotype turned up a few times. The J gene is TRBJ2-3, the V gene TRBV2, with 8 bases lining up with TRBD2. This CDR3 spans 16 amino acids. Trimming cost V 7 bases and J 3 bases; bases outside gene matches: 12. The germline gives CDR1 SNHLY, CDR2 FYNNEI. The CDR3 sequence is CASILLGGGLTDTQYF. CDR3 coding DNA: TGTGCCAGCATACTCCTCGGGGGGGGCCTGACAGATACGCAGTATTTT.

This clonotype has only a few counts. The rearrangement uses TRBV6-2 or TRBV6-3 and TRBJ2-3, with 13 bases lining up with TRBD2. V lost 6 bases and J lost 5; bases outside the gene matches: 20. CDR1 is MNHEY, CDR2 SVGEGT, per germline. The CDR3 runs 20 residues. The CDR3 reads CASSNLTKTGLAGDLDTQYF. Written as DNA, the CDR3 is TGTGCCAGCAGCAATTTAACTAAGACCGGACTAGCGGGAGATTTAGATACGCAGTATTTT.

This clonotype was recorded at least ten times. The J gene is TRBJ1-2, the V gene TRBV10-3; D call uncertain. Germline V CDR1 and CDR2: ENHRY, SYGVKD. The CDR3 has 14 residues. The V end lost 7 bases, the J end lost 0 bases, and 12 bases lay between the germline ends. This CDR3 reads CAITSTISNYGYTF. The CDR3 DNA sequence: TGTGCCATCACGAGCACCATTTCTAACTATGGCTACACCTTC.

V and J are TRBV3-1 and TRBJ1-1, with D maybe TRBD1 (5 bases). The V end lost 6 bases, the J end lost 3 bases, and 8 bases lay between the germline ends. Looked up from germline, CDR1 is LGHDT and CDR2 is YNNKEL (reference sequence). The CDR3 is 12 amino acids. The chain's CDR3 is CASRDIDTEAFF. The CDR3 nucleotides read TGTGCCAGCAGGGACATAGACACTGAAGCTTTCTTT.

The chain combines TRBV7-8 with TRBJ2-2, with TRBD2 matching over 10 bases. The CDR3 has 18 amino acids. Germline V gene lookup returns CDR1 SGHVS and CDR2 FQNEAQ. V dropped 7 bases and J dropped 3; count of bases not matched to a gene: 14. The CDR3 loop reads CASTDVRRAGGHTGELFF. CDR3 coding DNA: TGTGCCAGCACCGACGTGAGAAGAGCGGGGGGGCACACCGGGGAGCTGTTTTTT.

The chain uses TRBV9 and TRBJ2-3, with D perhaps being TRBD1 or TRBD2 (6 bases each). V lost 3 bases to trimming and J lost 0 bases, with 14 bases between them. Germline loops: CDR1 SGDLS, CDR2 YYNGEE. The CDR3 totals 16 residues. Written as DNA, the CDR3 is TGTGCCAGCAGCGAGGTAGGGGGGCCGAGCACAGATACGCAGTATTTT. This encodes CASSEVGGPSTDTQYF.

The chain recombines TRBV5-6 with TRBJ2-6; D remains unclear. Germline CDR1 SGHDT, CDR2 YYEEEE. This CDR3 spans 18 amino acids. The V end lost 4 bases, the J end lost 0 bases, and 17 bases lay between the germline ends. CDR3 protein: CASSQLVQEVSGANVLTF. In DNA, the CDR3 is TGTGCCAGCAGCCAGCTAGTACAAGAAGTCTCTGGGGCCAACGTCCTGACTTTC.

The table lists this clonotype with a few counts. V and J are TRBV7-9 and TRBJ1-5, with 7 bases aligning to TRBD1. Trimming cost V 5 bases and J 4 bases; bases outside gene matches: 11. Germline values: CDR1 SEHNR, CDR2 FQNEAQ (reference sequence). This CDR3 is 16 amino acids long. The CDR3 DNA reads TGTGCCAGCAGCGAATACACAGGGGTAGGGAATCAGCCCCAGCATTTT. Its protein is CASSEYTGVGNQPQHF.

In its sample, this clonotype was seen many times. The J gene is TRBJ2-3, the V gene TRBV5-1, with D perhaps matching TRBD2 (5 bases). There are 15 residues in the CDR3. Germline V gene data show CDR1 as SGHRS and CDR2 as YFSETQ. V was pared by 3 bases and J by 5 bases, with 16 bases between. CDR3 loop: CASSWMTSAGDTQYF. CDR3 nucleotide sequence: TGCGCCAGCAGCTGGATGACTTCCGCGGGAGATACGCAGTATTTT.

This clonotype was found many times. The DNA of the CDR3 is TGTGCCAGCAGTTTGGTAGCGGGACAGTACGAGCAGTACTTC. Translating it yields CASSLVAGQYEQYF. The chain has TRBV12-3 or TRBV12-4 and TRBJ2-7, with D tentatively TRBD2 (8 bases). V was clipped by 3 bases and J by 4 bases, with 13 bases between them. This CDR3 spans 14 amino acids.

The rearrangement joins TRBV7-2 to TRBJ2-3; D call uncertain. Trimming pared 6 bases from V and 1 base from J, leaving 17 bases between. The length of the CDR3 is 16 residues. CDR1 is SGHTA and CDR2 is FQGNSA in the germline V gene. Here the CDR3 reads CASSQGPGRGTDTQYF. In DNA, the CDR3 is TGTGCCAGCAGTCAAGGCCCGGGTAGAGGCACAGATACGCAGTATTTT.

This clonotype was seen more than once but under ten times. The chain is built from TRBV20-1 and TRBJ2-1; 14 positions match TRBD2. Trimming removed 3 bases from V and 10 bases from J; junction bases left unmatched: 14. This CDR3 has 17 amino acids. The germline gives CDR1 DFQATT, CDR2 SNEGSKA (reference sequence). The chain's CDR3 is CSASPGLAGVQSGEQFF. For the CDR3, the DNA is TGCAGTGCTAGTCCGGGACTAGCGGGGGTCCAGAGTGGCGAGCAGTTCTTC.

The rearrangement links TRBV27 to TRBJ2-7, with 10 bases fitting TRBD2. CDR1 and CDR2 from the germline V gene are MNHEY and SMNVEV (reference sequence). This CDR3 is 14 amino acids long. V was clipped by 2 bases and J by 7 bases; unmatched bases: 5. The CDR3 sequence: CASSLLAGVGEQYF. The CDR3 region has the DNA TGTGCCAGCAGTTTACTAGCGGGAGTGGGTGAGCAGTACTTC.

V is TRBV3-1 and J is TRBJ2-7, with 8 bases identical to TRBD2. V was clipped by 1 base and J by 4 bases; unmatched bases: 9. The CDR3 contains 16 residues. Germline V gene sequence: CDR1 LGHDT, CDR2 YNNKEL (reference sequence). DNA of the CDR3: TGTGCCAGCAGCCAAGGAGCGGGGGCGGGGGGTTACGAGCAGTACTTC. It codes for CASSQGAGAGGYEQYF.

The V call is TRBV20-1, the J call TRBJ2-3, with 9 bases that match TRBD1. Germline V CDR1 and CDR2: DFQATT, SNEGSKA (reference sequence). Trimming at V came to 6 bases and at J to 2 bases, leaving 9 bases not matched to a gene. CDR3 size: 15 residues. CDR3 nucleotide sequence: TGCAGTGCCGGACGGGACAGGGTTTTCACAGATACGCAGTATTTT. It is translated as CSAGRDRVFTDTQYF.

V is TRBV3-1 and J is TRBJ1-2; 7 nucleotides agree with TRBD1. Germline CDR1 is LGHDT and CDR2 is YNNKEL (reference sequence). The CDR3 extends over 15 amino acids. The ends lost 1 base at V and 8 bases at J; junction bases unmatched: 10. The CDR3 loop reads CASSQADRAGVGYTF. The DNA of the CDR3 is TGTGCCAGCAGCCAAGCTGACAGGGCCGGAGTCGGCTACACCTTC.

This clonotype came up a few times. The genes are TRBV3-1 and TRBJ1-2, with 12 bases that match TRBD1. Trimming took 4 bases from V and 6 from J; bases not matched to a gene: 3. Looked up from germline, CDR1 is LGHDT and CDR2 is YNNKEL (reference sequence). The CDR3 spans 14 residues. CDR3 amino acids: CASSPGTGGNGYTF. CDR3 sequence (DNA): TGTGCCAGCAGCCCCGGGACAGGGGGCAATGGCTACACCTTC.

The V call is TRBV7-8, the J call TRBJ2-1; 9 bases line up with TRBD1. With 5 bases clipped from V and 9 bases from J, the junction kept 2 bases outside the gene matches. The CDR3 sequence is 12 residues long. In germline, CDR1 is SGHVS, CDR2 FQNEAQ. CDR3 loop: CASSVQGAEQFF. The CDR3 region has the DNA TGTGCCAGCAGCGTACAGGGGGCTGAGCAGTTCTTC.